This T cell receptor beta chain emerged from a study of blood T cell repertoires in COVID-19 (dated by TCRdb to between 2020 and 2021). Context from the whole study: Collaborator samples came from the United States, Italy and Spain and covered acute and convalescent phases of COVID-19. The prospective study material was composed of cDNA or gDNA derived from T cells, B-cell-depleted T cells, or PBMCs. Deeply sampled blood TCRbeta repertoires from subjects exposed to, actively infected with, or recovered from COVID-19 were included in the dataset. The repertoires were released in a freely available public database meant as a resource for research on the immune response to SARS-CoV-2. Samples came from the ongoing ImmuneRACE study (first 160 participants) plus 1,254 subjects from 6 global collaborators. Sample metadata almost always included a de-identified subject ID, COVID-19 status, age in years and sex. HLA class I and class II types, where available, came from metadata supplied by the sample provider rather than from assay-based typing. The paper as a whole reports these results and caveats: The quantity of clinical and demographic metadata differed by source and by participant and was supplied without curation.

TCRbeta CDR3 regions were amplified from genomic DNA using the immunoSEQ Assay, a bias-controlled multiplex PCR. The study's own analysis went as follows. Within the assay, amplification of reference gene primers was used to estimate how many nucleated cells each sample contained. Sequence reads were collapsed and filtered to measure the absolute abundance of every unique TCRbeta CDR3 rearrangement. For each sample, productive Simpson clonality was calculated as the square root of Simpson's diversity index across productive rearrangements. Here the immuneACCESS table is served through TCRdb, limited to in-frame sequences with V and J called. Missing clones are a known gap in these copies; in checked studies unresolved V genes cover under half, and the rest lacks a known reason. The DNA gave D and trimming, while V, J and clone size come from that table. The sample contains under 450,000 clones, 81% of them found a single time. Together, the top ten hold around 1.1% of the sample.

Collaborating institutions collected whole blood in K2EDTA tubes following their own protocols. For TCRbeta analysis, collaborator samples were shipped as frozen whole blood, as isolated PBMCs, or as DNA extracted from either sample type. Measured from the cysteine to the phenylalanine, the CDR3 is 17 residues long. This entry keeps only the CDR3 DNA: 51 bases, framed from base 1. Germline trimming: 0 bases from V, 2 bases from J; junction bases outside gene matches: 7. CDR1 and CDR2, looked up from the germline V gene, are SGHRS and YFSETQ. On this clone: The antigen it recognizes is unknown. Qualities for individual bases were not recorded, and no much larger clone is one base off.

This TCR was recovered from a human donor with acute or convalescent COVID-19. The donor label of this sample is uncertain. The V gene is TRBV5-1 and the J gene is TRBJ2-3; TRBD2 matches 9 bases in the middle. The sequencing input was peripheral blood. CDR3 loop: CASSLAGGGELTDTQYF. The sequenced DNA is TGCGCCAGCAGCTTGGCGGGCGGGGGGGAACTCACAGATACGCAGTATTTT.